These T cell receptor beta chains were read from a single sample in a study of T cell repertoires in cytomegalovirus infection. TCRdb called the reads again in MiXCR, with one record for every CDR3 protein. In the table there are about 130,000 distinct CDR3 sequences, about 24% of which are singletons. Their antigen targets remain unknown. Sample: PBMCs, sequenced either directly or after in vitro stimulation (not recorded which). These TCRs come from a human donor in good health (CMV status not recorded). Some clones in this sample may be carry-over from other donors' samples. The CDR3 runs from the conserved cysteine through the conserved F or W. D genes are given only for firm matches. Where a row states a size, it is once, few, many or the class of an expanded clone; other rows omit it.

>TRBJ2-2|15|many|TRBV7-2|TRBD2
TGTGCCAGCAGCTTGGGCGGGGGGTACACCGGGGAGCTGTTTTTT
CASSLGGGYTGELFF
>TRBJ2-3|17|-|TRBV6-1|TRBD2
TGTGCCAGCACCCGGTTTGGGACTAGCGGGAAGGAAGGAGCGCAGTATTTT
CASTRFGTSGKEGAQYF
>TRBJ2-7|17|many|TRBV20-1|TRBD2
TGCAGTGCTAGAGGCTTCCCCCCAGCGGGACTTGTCTACGAGCAGTACTTC
CSARGFPPAGLVYEQYF
>TRBJ2-1|15|-|TRBV19|TRBD1
TGTGCCAGTAGGGCATGGACAGGGGTAGGCAATGAGCAGTTCTTC
CASRAWTGVGNEQFF
>TRBJ2-3|15|medium-sized|TRBV19|TRBD2
TGTGCCAGTAGCGGCGGTTTAGCGGGAGAGATCGCGCAGTATTTT
CASSGGLAGEIAQYF
>TRBJ2-1|15|-|TRBV7-2|-
TGTGCCAGCAGCTTAAACGGAGGCGGCTACAATGAGCAGTTCTTC
CASSLNGGGYNEQFF
>TRBJ1-5|14|-|TRBV28|-
TGTGCCAGCAGCTCGACAGTTAGAATTCAGCCCCAGCATTTT
CASSSTVRIQPQHF
>TRBJ2-2|16|-|TRBV7-9|-
TGTGCCAGCAGCTTAGTGCCAGGCGAAGATGACGGGGAGCTGTTTTTT
CASSLVPGEDDGELFF
>TRBJ2-5|15|-|TRBV25-1|TRBD2
TGTGCCAGCAGTGAGCCAACTAGCGGCACAAGGACCCAGTACTTC
CASSEPTSGTRTQYF
>TRBJ1-3|18|-|TRBV9|TRBD1
TGTGCCAGCAGTCGGGTGGGGGCAGGGGGCACCTCTGGAAACACCATATATTTT
CASSRVGAGGTSGNTIYF
>TRBJ2-2|10|few|TRBV6-6|-
TGTGCCAGCAGCGCCGGGGAGCTGTTTTTT
CASSAGELFF
>TRBJ2-7|13|few|TRBV7-8|TRBD2
TGTGCCAGCAGCTCCTTTAGCGGGTACGAGCAGTACTTC
CASSSFSGYEQYF
>TRBJ2-1|17|many|TRBV7-2|TRBD2
TGTGCCAGCAGCCCCTTTAGTCCGGGAGGGCGGGGCAATGAGCAGTTCTTC
CASSPFSPGGRGNEQFF
>TRBJ1-4|15|few|TRBV29-1|-
TGCAGCGTTTGGGAGGCGGCCGTAACTAATGAAAAACTGTTTTTT
CSVWEAAVTNEKLFF
>TRBJ2-5|14|many|TRBV6-5|TRBD1
TGTGCCAGCAGTCCGGGACAGGGGCGAGAGACCCAGTACTTC
CASSPGQGRETQYF
>TRBJ2-5|15|-|TRBV11-1|TRBD2
TGTGCCAGCAGCTTAGCGGGAGGGCCGAGAGAGACCCAGTACTTC
CASSLAGGPRETQYF
>TRBJ2-1|14|-|TRBV25-1|TRBD2
TGTGCCAGCAGTGATAGCGGGAGGCATAATGAGCAGTTCTTC
CASSDSGRHNEQFF
>TRBJ1-1|12|-|TRBV7-6|-
TGTGCCAGCAGCCTAGCCTGGGCTGAAGCTTTCTTT
CASSLAWAEAFF
>TRBJ2-7|15|-|TRBV12-3/TRBV12-4|TRBD2
TGTGCCAGCAGTACCCCGGGAGGGCAAAGATTCGAGCAGTACTTC
CASSTPGGQRFEQYF
>TRBJ2-1|16|many|TRBV7-6|TRBD1
TGTGCCAGCAGCTTAGCGCCGGGACAGGCGCTCAATGAGCAGTTCTTC
CASSLAPGQALNEQFF
>TRBJ2-5|15|once|TRBV6-2/TRBV6-3|TRBD2
TGTGCCAGCAGCTTCAGTAGCGGGAGGGGAGAGACCCAGTACTTC
CASSFSSGRGETQYF
>TRBJ2-1|11|-|TRBV6-2/TRBV6-3|-
TGTGCCAGCACTACTCACAATGAGCAGTTCTTC
CASTTHNEQFF
>TRBJ2-4|14|many|TRBV7-2|TRBD1
TGTGCCAGCAGTCGAACAGGGGTCATGGACATTCAGTACTTC
CASSRTGVMDIQYF
>TRBJ2-1|15|once|TRBV7-2|-
TGTGCCAGCAGCTTAAATCAGGGTACATACAATGAGCAGTTCTTC
CASSLNQGTYNEQFF
>TRBJ2-1|16|-|TRBV19|TRBD1
TGTGCCAGTACCCTCACCCGGGGACAGGGGTTCAATGAGCAGTTCTTC
CASTLTRGQGFNEQFF
>TRBJ2-2|14|few|TRBV19|-
TGTGCCAGCAGACGGGACTCGAACACCGGGGAGCTGTTTTTT
CASRRDSNTGELFF
>TRBJ2-7|15|many|TRBV6-1|-
TGTGCCAGCAGTGAACTGGGACTCCTCTCCTACGAGCAGTACTTC
CASSELGLLSYEQYF
>TRBJ2-1|13|-|TRBV11-2|-
TGTGCCAGCAGCACGGGACCCAACAATGAGCAGTTCTTC
CASSTGPNNEQFF